These 31 T cell receptor beta chains were all obtained from the same sample, sequenced in a study of T cell changes during pregnancy in multiple sclerosis. Assay used: immunoSEQ multiplex PCR; TCRdb lists only in-frame clones, some missing. The data contain tens of thousands of clones, around 93% of them singletons. This material consisted of peripheral blood, taken in the second trimester of pregnancy. The receptors come from a female donor with multiple sclerosis, enrolled in a pregnancy study.

The gene calls are TRBV6-5 and TRBJ1-3; TRBD1 might be the D (5 bases). From germline, CDR1 is MNHEY and CDR2 SVGAGI. Trimming stripped 6 bases from V and 3 bases from J, with 15 bases between. This CDR3 contains 15 residues. In DNA, the CDR3 is TGTGCCAGCAGCTTAACTCAGGGTGGTGGAAACACCATATATTTT. Protein: CASSLTQGGGNTIYF.

J is TRBJ2-1 and V is TRBV5-6; 8 bases are shared with TRBD1. CDR1 SGHDT and CDR2 YYEEEE come from the germline V gene. V trimming: 0 bases; J trimming: 3 bases; junction bases outside the gene matches: 5. CDR3 size: 16 residues. The CDR3 nucleotides are TGTGCCAGCAGCTTGGCCGTACAGGGGGGCTACAATGAGCAGTTCTTC. Translation: CASSLAVQGGYNEQFF.

The V and J genes are TRBV25-1 and TRBJ2-7; D possibly corresponds to TRBD2 (5 bases). Trimming stripped 3 bases from V and 7 bases from J, with 13 bases between. There are 13 residues in the CDR3. Germline V gene sequence: CDR1 MGHDK, CDR2 SYGVNS. CDR3 residues: CASSDPGKKEQYF. CDR3 in DNA: TGTGCCAGCAGTGATCCCGGGAAAAAAGAGCAGTACTTC.

V usage is TRBV6-1 and J usage is TRBJ2-3; perhaps TRBD2 as D (5 bases). Germline V CDR1 and CDR2: MNHNS, SASEGT. The CDR3 runs to 13 residues. V was trimmed by 10 bases and J by 2 bases, leaving 13 bases between them. The DNA for the CDR3 is TGTGCCACTAGCACCTCGGACACAGATACGCAGTATTTT. Protein: CATSTSDTDTQYF.

This chain connects TRBV5-1 to TRBJ2-7, with 7 bases matching TRBD1. The germline V gene has CDR1 SGHRS and CDR2 YFSETQ. The CDR3 contains 13 residues. Trimming at V came to 0 bases and at J to 6 bases, leaving 3 bases not matched to a gene. CDR3 coding DNA: TGCGCCAGCAGCTTGGCCAGGGGGAGCGAGCAGTACTTC. The encoded protein is CASSLARGSEQYF.

This chain joins TRBV19 and TRBJ2-1, with unresolved D. The V and J ends lost 4 bases and 4 bases respectively, with 5 bases between them. Germline values: CDR1 LNHDA, CDR2 SQIVND (reference sequence). This CDR3 has 12 amino acids. DNA for the CDR3: TGTGCCAGTAGTAGCGGTTACAATGAGCAGTTCTTC. Protein product: CASSSGYNEQFF.

This chain's CDR3 is CASSVGRSGTYNEQFF. CDR3 DNA: TGTGCCAGCAGCGTAGGACGTAGCGGGACCTACAATGAGCAGTTCTTC. V and J are TRBV9 and TRBJ2-1; 8 nucleotides agree with TRBD2. The ends lost 0 bases at V and 2 bases at J; junction bases unmatched: 4. CDR3 length: 16 residues. In germline, CDR1 is SGDLS, CDR2 YYNGEE.

This clone was seen once. The chain uses TRBV5-6 and TRBJ2-2; 12 nucleotides agree with TRBD1. The CDR3 covers 16 residues. Germline lookup yields CDR1 SGHDT and CDR2 YYEEEE. After removal of 2 bases from V and 8 bases from J, the junction contained 7 bases not matched to a gene. CDR3 nucleotide sequence: TGTGCCAGCAGCTTATCCGGGACAGGGGGCGCGGGGGAGCTGTTTTTT. The encoded protein is CASSLSGTGGAGELFF.

The chain employs TRBV11-2 and TRBJ2-1; a possible D gene is TRBD2 (7 bases). Trimming cost V 5 bases and J 8 bases, with 19 bases left between them. This CDR3 has 15 residues. Germline V gene sequence: CDR1 SGHAT, CDR2 FQNNGV. DNA of the CDR3: TGTGCCAGCAGCCACGGGGGGCTCGGAGTCTATGAGCAGTTCTTC. It translates to CASSHGGLGVYEQFF.

Concerning this clone itself: The sample holds other DNA sequences that translate to the same CDR3. The J gene is TRBJ1-5, the V gene TRBV30, with TRBD1 as a possible D gene (6 bases). The V and J ends lost 2 bases and 1 base respectively, with 6 bases between them. This CDR3 spans 13 amino acids. In germline, CDR1 is GTSNPN, CDR2 SVGIG (reference sequence). CDR3 nucleotide sequence: TGTGCCTGGAGTCAGGGGAGCAATCAGCCCCAGCATTTT. It yields the protein CAWSQGSNQPQHF. Full variable domain (outside the CDR3, taken from reference TRBV30 and TRBJ1-5): SQTIHQWPATLVQPVGSPLSLECTVEGTSNPNLYWYRQAAGRGLQLLFYSVGIGQISSEVPQNLSASRPQDRQFILSSKKLLLSDSGFYLCAWSQGSNQPQHFGDGTRLSIL.

The rearrangement joins TRBV7-9 to TRBJ2-3; TRBD2 matches 10 bases. Germline values: CDR1 SEHNR, CDR2 FQNEAQ (reference sequence). The CDR3 extends over 16 amino acids. The junction had 5 bases not matched to a gene; V was cut back by 2 bases and J by 3 bases. The CDR3 loop reads CASSLPAGGPTDTQYF. CDR3 nucleotide sequence: TGTGCCAGCAGCTTACCAGCGGGGGGGCCAACAGATACGCAGTATTTT. Combining the CDR3 with reference TRBV7-9 and TRBJ2-3 gives the whole variable domain DTGVSQNPRHKITKRGQNVTFRCDPISEHNRLYWYRQTLGQGPEFLTYFQNEAQLEKSRLLSDRFSAERPKGSFSTLEIQRTEQGDSAMYLCASSLPAGGPTDTQYFGPGTRLTVL.

This chain uses TRBV9 with TRBJ1-2; 7 nucleotides align to TRBD1. This CDR3 has 13 amino acids. The ends lost 4 bases at V and 10 bases at J; junction bases unmatched: 10. Germline CDR1 reads SGDLS; CDR2 reads YYNGEE. CDR3 nucleotide sequence: TGTGCCAGCAGCCCCCCCGGGACAGCGGACTACACCTTC. Its translation is CASSPPGTADYTF.

The chain recombines TRBV30 with TRBJ1-5; 8 bases align to TRBD1. This CDR3 is 15 amino acids long. From germline, CDR1 is GTSNPN and CDR2 SVGIG (reference sequence). Germline trimming cut 1 base from V and 2 bases from J; bases unmatched to any gene: 4. CDR3 DNA: TGTGCCTGGAGTGATTCGACAGGGGGCAATCAGCCCCAGCATTTT. Translated: CAWSDSTGGNQPQHF.

The rearrangement uses TRBV13 and TRBJ2-2; 7 bases map to TRBD2. Losses at the gene ends were 5 bases for V and 2 bases for J; bases not matched to a gene: 11. The CDR3 runs to 17 residues. Germline values: CDR1 PRHDT, CDR2 FYEKMQ (reference sequence). CDR3 bases: TGTGCCAGCAGCCCCCCTGGGGAGGGCCTTAACACCGGGGAGCTGTTTTTT. This encodes CASSPPGEGLNTGELFF.

This sequence joins TRBV27 and TRBJ2-3, with D maybe TRBD2 (5 bases). Germline V gives CDR1 MNHEY, CDR2 SMNVEV (reference sequence). The CDR3 has 16 residues. V was pared by 5 bases and J by 2 bases, with 17 bases between. CDR3 protein: CASSPGLGKATDTQYF. The DNA of the CDR3 is TGTGCCAGCAGTCCAGGACTGGGAAAGGCCACAGATACGCAGTATTTT.

This clone was seen only once. The V call is TRBV28, the J call TRBJ2-7; TRBD2 agrees at 7 bases. Germline V gene data show CDR1 as MDHEN and CDR2 as SYDVKM. The CDR3 sequence is 15 residues long. V shed 5 bases and J 7 bases; nucleotides not matched to a gene: 14. The chain's CDR3 is CASSRRSGGTGEQYF. CDR3 in DNA: TGTGCCAGCAGTCGACGGTCGGGAGGTACGGGGGAGCAGTACTTC.

This sequence joins TRBV6-5 and TRBJ2-7; weak D call: TRBD2 (5 bases). Per the germline V gene, CDR1 is MNHEY and CDR2 is SVGAGI. The CDR3 consists of 13 residues. V lost 3 bases, J lost 3 bases, and 9 bases lay in between. The CDR3 is CASSYSGNYEQYF. DNA for the CDR3: TGTGCCAGCAGTTATTCCGGGAACTACGAGCAGTACTTC.

The chain combines TRBV19 with TRBJ2-1; TRBD2 matches at 10 bases. The CDR3 loop spans 14 amino acids. After removal of 3 bases from V and 7 bases from J, the junction contained 3 bases not matched to a gene. In germline, CDR1 is LNHDA, CDR2 SQIVND (reference sequence). The CDR3 region is CASSMSSGGNEQFF. DNA for the CDR3: TGTGCCAGTAGTATGTCTAGCGGGGGTAATGAGCAGTTCTTC.

The V and J genes are TRBV7-3 and TRBJ2-1, with D tentatively TRBD2 (6 bases). Per germline, CDR1 SGHTA and CDR2 FQGTGA. This CDR3 is 15 amino acids long. Trimming cost V 5 bases and J 1 base, with 12 bases left between them. CDR3 nucleotide sequence: TGTGCCAGCAGCAATAGCGGAGGGTCCTACAATGAGCAGTTCTTC. It translates to CASSNSGGSYNEQFF. The variable domain in full, with the rest retrieved from reference TRBV7-3 and TRBJ2-1, is GAGVSQTPSNKVTEKGKYVELRCDPISGHTALYWYRQSLGQGPEFLIYFQGTGAADDSGLPNDRFFAVRPEGSVSTLKIQRTERGDSAVYLCASSNSGGSYNEQFFGPGTRLTVL.

This chain joins TRBV29-1 and TRBJ2-5, with D possibly TRBD1 on 6 matching bases. Germline-derived CDR1 and CDR2 are SQVTM and ANQGSEA. This CDR3 region has 16 residues. V gave up 7 bases and J gave up 1 base, with 22 bases separating them. Here the CDR3 reads CSAGPLQGTIQETQYF. In nucleotides, the CDR3 is TGCAGCGCAGGACCTCTACAGGGAACGATCCAAGAGACCCAGTACTTC. Variable domain in full (rest from reference TRBV29-1 and TRBJ2-5): SAVISQKPSRDICQRGTSLTIQCQVDSQVTMMFWYRQQPGQSLTLIATANQGSEATYESGFVIDKFPISRPNLTFSTLTVSNMSPEDSSIYLCSAGPLQGTIQETQYFGPGTRLLVL.

The chain combines TRBV11-2 with TRBJ2-7; tentatively, D is TRBD2 (6 bases). The V end lost 1 base, the J end lost 0 bases, and 13 bases lay between the germline ends. The CDR3 runs 16 residues. Germline CDR1 SGHAT, CDR2 FQNNGV. DNA for the CDR3: TGTGCCAGCAGCTTAGCCGGGACTGTCAGCTCCTACGAGCAGTACTTC. This encodes CASSLAGTVSSYEQYF.

The genes are TRBV7-9 and TRBJ2-5; D perhaps matches TRBD2 (5 bases). The CDR3 length is 16 residues. Germline V gives CDR1 SEHNR, CDR2 FQNEAQ (reference sequence). The V and J ends lost 5 bases and 1 base respectively, with 17 bases between them. CDR3 nucleotide sequence: TGTGCCAGCAGCGCCCCCTTGGAGGTCCCCCAAGAGACCCAGTACTTC. Amino acid sequence: CASSAPLEVPQETQYF.

The V gene is TRBV9, the J gene TRBJ1-3; D is ambiguous. The ends were cut back, 4 bases at V and 6 bases at J, with 14 bases in the middle. The germline CDR1 and CDR2 sequences are SGDLS and YYNGEE. This CDR3 has 14 amino acids. CDR3 sequence reads: CASSSGRGLNTIYF. CDR3 in DNA: TGTGCCAGCAGCTCGGGGAGAGGGTTAAACACCATATATTTT.

V usage is TRBV12-5 and J usage is TRBJ2-5; D not resolved. The CDR3 has 15 residues. With 4 bases removed from V and 5 bases from J, the gap between germline ends came to 17 bases. The germline gives CDR1 LGHNT, CDR2 FRNRAP. The CDR3 protein is CASGSGIRSMETQYF. In nucleotides, the CDR3 is TGTGCTAGTGGTTCCGGAATCCGGAGCATGGAGACCCAGTACTTC.

This clone has just one count. The chain uses TRBV6-6 and TRBJ2-1, with 9 bases that match TRBD2. Germline CDR1 MNHNY, CDR2 SVGAGI (reference sequence). The J segment lost 6 bases and the V segment lost 3 bases, leaving 9 bases of the junction unmatched. The CDR3 is 16 amino acids. In DNA form, the CDR3 reads TGTGCCAGCAGTTATACCATAGCGGGGGTCGGCAATGAGCAGTTCTTC. Residues: CASSYTIAGVGNEQFF.

The V gene is TRBV9, the J gene TRBJ1-5; 8 bases fit TRBD1. The germline gives CDR1 SGDLS, CDR2 YYNGEE. The J segment lost 7 bases and the V segment lost 0 bases, leaving 3 bases of the junction unmatched. The CDR3 is 14 residues long. CDR3 sequence: CASSVGDRGQPQHF. In nucleotides, the CDR3 is TGTGCCAGCAGCGTAGGAGACAGGGGCCAGCCCCAGCATTTT.

The CDR3 is CASSLGLAGGTDTQYF. CDR3 nucleotide sequence: TGCGCCAGCAGCTTGGGACTAGCGGGGGGGACAGATACGCAGTATTTT. J is TRBJ2-3 and V is TRBV5-1, with 14 positions matching TRBD2. The CDR3 extends over 16 amino acids. Germline CDR1 SGHRS, CDR2 YFSETQ. V was pared by 0 bases and J by 3 bases, with 0 bases of the junction left unmatched.

The rearrangement uses TRBV5-1 and TRBJ2-1; 13 bases map to TRBD2. With 4 bases clipped from V and 5 bases from J, the junction kept 3 bases outside the gene matches. The CDR3 extends over 15 amino acids. Germline CDR1 SGHRS, CDR2 YFSETQ. The DNA for the CDR3 is TGCGCCAGCAGCCAGGGACTAGCGGGGAACAATGAGCAGTTCTTC. Amino acids: CASSQGLAGNNEQFF.

The chain is built from TRBV19 and TRBJ2-5, with 7 nucleotides matching TRBD2. The V gene's germline CDR1 is LNHDA and CDR2 SQIVND (reference sequence). This CDR3 is 13 amino acids long. Trimming cost V 9 bases and J 5 bases; bases outside gene matches: 9. The CDR3 nucleotides are TGTGCCAGGGATGGACTAGTTGTGGAGACCCAGTACTTC. It is translated as CARDGLVVETQYF.

The rearrangement links TRBV29-1 to TRBJ2-7, with a possible D match to TRBD1 (6 bases). Germline CDR1 and CDR2: SQVTM and ANQGSEA. The ends were cut back, 7 bases at V and 0 bases at J, with 16 bases in the middle. The CDR3 runs 14 residues. The CDR3 here is CSATRDTYSYEQYF. CDR3 DNA sequence: TGCAGCGCGACCCGGGACACCTACTCCTACGAGCAGTACTTC.

This chain joins TRBV19 and TRBJ1-2; D is unclear. The CDR3 is made up of 14 amino acids. In germline, CDR1 is LNHDA, CDR2 SQIVND (reference sequence). The V end lost 6 bases, the J end lost 2 bases, and 13 bases lay between the germline ends. CDR3 nucleotide sequence: TGTGCCAGTAGGAAGGACGGGGTCAACTATGGCTACACCTTC. Translating it yields CASRKDGVNYGYTF. Together with reference TRBV19 and TRBJ1-2, the CDR3 gives the full variable domain: DGGITQSPKYLFRKEGQNVTLSCEQNLNHDAMYWYRQDPGQGLRLIYYSQIVNDFQKGDIAEGYSVSREKKESFPLTVTSAQKNPTAFYLCASRKDGVNYGYTFGSGTRLTVV.